This passage covers 19 T cell receptor beta chains from one sample sequenced in a study of vaccination effects on CD4 cells after COVID-19. In the ViraFEST assay, antigen-specific CD4+ clonotypes were identified by expansion after peptide-pool stimulation. At the end of 10 days of culture, CD4+ T cells were isolated. Among the vaccine recipients, none had a prior SARS-CoV-2 infection, and nucleocapsid antibodies were negative. TCRdb's copy holds only in-frame clones and misses some; the assay was immunoSEQ multiplex PCR. The table includes 30,000 to 45,000 clones, over 65% detected once. Antigens of these TCRs are unknown. Here the sequenced sample was CD4+ T cells from PBMCs cultured with HCoV-OC43 spike peptides, taken before COVID-19 vaccination. The subset here: HCoV-OC43 spike overlapping peptide pool stimulation. These receptors all come from a human donor who received a COVID-19 vaccine.

The V call is TRBV24-1, the J call TRBJ1-5; 10 bases line up with TRBD1. Germline assignment: CDR1 KGHDR and CDR2 SFDVKD. The CDR3 has 17 amino acids. The J segment lost 2 bases and the V segment lost 6 bases, leaving 9 bases of the junction unmatched. The CDR3 region is CATSSGYGTGGNQPQHF. CDR3 coding DNA: TGTGCCACCAGTTCTGGATACGGGACAGGGGGCAATCAGCCCCAGCATTTT.

This chain links TRBV19 with TRBJ2-3; tentatively, D is TRBD2 (5 bases). The V end lost 5 bases, the J end lost 5 bases, and 11 bases lay between the germline ends. This CDR3 has 13 residues. Germline V gene lookup returns CDR1 LNHDA and CDR2 SQIVND (reference sequence). The CDR3 spells CASSHGVEDTQYF. CDR3 bases: TGTGCCAGTAGTCACGGGGTCGAAGATACGCAGTATTTT. Combining the CDR3 with reference TRBV19 and TRBJ2-3 gives the whole variable domain DGGITQSPKYLFRKEGQNVTLSCEQNLNHDAMYWYRQDPGQGLRLIYYSQIVNDFQKGDIAEGYSVSREKKESFPLTVTSAQKNPTAFYLCASSHGVEDTQYFGPGTRLTVL.

The chain combines TRBV18 with TRBJ1-2; 8 nucleotides match TRBD1. The V gene's germline CDR1 is KGHSH and CDR2 LQKENI. J was trimmed by 6 bases and V by 1 base; bases with no gene match: 4. The CDR3 sequence is 14 residues long. The CDR3 DNA is TGTGCCAGCTCACCACGGGCAGGGGGCGATGGCTACACCTTC. Translation: CASSPRAGGDGYTF.

V and J are TRBV5-1 and TRBJ1-6; 9 nucleotides match TRBD1. Germline assignment: CDR1 SGHRS and CDR2 YFSETQ. J was trimmed by 10 bases and V by 4 bases; bases with no gene match: 9. CDR3 length equals 15 residues. CDR3 DNA: TGCGCCAGCAGCCTCCGACAGGGGGGTCGGTCACCCCTCCACTTT. Translating gives CASSLRQGGRSPLHF.

The chain has TRBV27 and TRBJ2-5; D might be TRBD2 (5 bases). CDR3 length: 17 amino acids. V dropped 6 bases and J dropped 5 bases, with 25 bases sitting between them. In germline, CDR1 is MNHEY, CDR2 SMNVEV (reference sequence). The CDR3 sequence is CASRRIRRQREGETQYF. For the CDR3, the DNA is TGTGCCAGCAGACGGATCAGACGGCAACGGGAAGGGGAGACCCAGTACTTC.

The chain joins TRBV30 to TRBJ1-2; D gene unclear. The V end lost 0 bases, the J end lost 4 bases, and 15 bases lay between the germline ends. CDR1 and CDR2 (germline): GTSNPN, SVGIG (reference sequence). The CDR3 sequence is 15 residues long. CDR3 DNA: TGTGCCTGGAGTGTTCTCTCCGCCAGGTCCTATGGCTACACCTTC. Protein sequence: CAWSVLSARSYGYTF.

The chain has TRBV7-2 and TRBJ2-5; 12 bases match TRBD2. J was trimmed by 3 bases and V by 5 bases; bases with no gene match: 10. The germline gives CDR1 SGHTA, CDR2 FQGNSA. This CDR3 contains 17 residues. The chain's CDR3 is CASSTSRTSGVKETQYF. CDR3 coding DNA: TGTGCCAGCAGCACATCCCGGACTAGCGGGGTAAAAGAGACCCAGTACTTC.

The V call is TRBV30, the J call TRBJ1-2; 7 bases agree with TRBD1. V was pared by 4 bases and J by 7 bases, with 6 bases of the junction left unmatched. This CDR3 is 12 amino acids long. Germline assignment: CDR1 GTSNPN and CDR2 SVGIG (reference sequence). The CDR3 sequence: CAWNSGTAGYTF. Written as DNA, the CDR3 is TGTGCCTGGAACTCCGGGACAGCTGGCTACACCTTC.

The chain uses TRBV5-1 and TRBJ2-1; 8 positions agree with TRBD1. The germline gives CDR1 SGHRS, CDR2 YFSETQ. The CDR3 totals 17 residues. V dropped 0 bases and J dropped 0; count of bases not matched to a gene: 5. The CDR3, as DNA: TGCGCCAGCAGCTTGGCCGACAGGGGCCGCTCCTACAATGAGCAGTTCTTC. This sequence encodes CASSLADRGRSYNEQFF. The full variable domain, its missing parts supplied by reference TRBV5-1 and TRBJ2-1, is KAGVTQTPRYLIKTRGQQVTLSCSPISGHRSVSWYQQTPGQGLQFLFEYFSETQRNKGNFPGRFSGRQFSNSRSEMNVSTLELGDSALYLCASSLADRGRSYNEQFFGPGTRLTVL.

The chain joins TRBV5-1 to TRBJ1-6, with TRBD1 matching over 10 bases. Trimming removed 4 bases from V and 8 bases from J; junction bases left unmatched: 3. The CDR3 extends over 14 amino acids. Looked up from germline, CDR1 is SGHRS and CDR2 is YFSETQ. CDR3 sequence (DNA): TGCGCCAGCAGCACCGGACAGGGGGATTCACCCCTCCACTTT. It encodes CASSTGQGDSPLHF.

The rearrangement uses TRBV11-2 and TRBJ1-3; no clear D. From germline, CDR1 is SGHAT and CDR2 FQNNGV. V was pared by 1 base and J by 3 bases, with 7 bases between. The CDR3 spans 14 residues. Here the CDR3 DNA reads TGTGCCAGCAGCTTAGTCCAATTTGGAAACACCATATATTTT. It encodes CASSLVQFGNTIYF.

The CDR3 coding sequence is TGTGCCAGCAGTTACCGGGGTTACGAGCAGTACTTC. Translated, it gives CASSYRGYEQYF. The chain has TRBV6-2 or TRBV6-3 and TRBJ2-7, with D perhaps TRBD2 (5 bases). With 2 bases removed from V and 4 bases from J, the gap between germline ends came to 6 bases. Germline V gives CDR1 MNHEY, CDR2 SVGEGT. CDR3 size: 12 residues.

This clone has a handful of counts. The rearrangement joins TRBV2 to TRBJ1-5, with TRBD1 matching 7 bases. The V and J ends lost 11 bases and 3 bases, in that order; junction bases with no gene match: 7. Germline CDR1 SNHLY, CDR2 FYNNEI. This CDR3 has 13 residues. DNA for the CDR3: TGTGCCGGTCACAGGGGCGACAATCAGCCCCAGCATTTT. It yields the protein CAGHRGDNQPQHF. The entire variable domain, with the rest obtained from reference TRBV2 and TRBJ1-5, is as follows: EPEVTQTPSHQVTQMGQEVILRCVPISNHLYFYWYRQILGQKVEFLVSFYNNEISEKSEIFDDQFSVERPDGSNFTLKIRSTKLEDSAMYFCAGHRGDNQPQHFGDGTRLSIL.

V and J are TRBV5-1 and TRBJ1-1; TRBD1 agrees at 10 bases. CDR1 and CDR2 (germline): SGHRS, YFSETQ. This CDR3 is built from 15 residues. The J segment lost 7 bases and the V segment lost 2 bases, leaving 8 bases of the junction unmatched. CDR3 in amino acids: CASSFGDRGLFEAFF. The CDR3 bases are TGCGCCAGCAGCTTTGGAGACAGGGGGCTTTTTGAAGCTTTCTTT.

This chain joins TRBV6-5 and TRBJ1-6; 8 positions match TRBD1. Germline CDR1 reads MNHEY; CDR2 reads SVGAGI. Trimming removed 10 bases from V and 5 bases from J; junction bases left unmatched: 7. This CDR3 is 14 amino acids long. CDR3 loop: CATGRQGHNSPLHF. The CDR3 DNA follows: TGTGCCACCGGAAGACAGGGGCATAATTCACCCCTCCACTTT.

The V gene is TRBV6-2 or TRBV6-3, the J gene TRBJ2-3; D is perhaps TRBD2 (6 bases). V was trimmed by 0 bases and J by 2 bases, leaving 15 bases between them. Looked up from germline, CDR1 is MNHEY and CDR2 is SVGEGT. The CDR3 sequence is 17 residues long. CDR3 in amino acids: CASSYSISGGYTDTQYF. In nucleotides, the CDR3 is TGTGCCAGCAGTTACTCGATTTCCGGGGGTTACACAGATACGCAGTATTTT.

The V gene is TRBV3-1 (or the pseudogene TRBV3-2), the J gene TRBJ1-3; TRBD1 might be the D (5 bases). V lost 1 base and J 4 bases, leaving 11 bases between the germline ends. This CDR3 contains 15 residues. Germline V gene lookup returns CDR1 LGHDT and CDR2 YNNKEL (reference sequence). CDR3 loop: CASSQAGGGGNTIYF. DNA for the CDR3: TGTGCCAGCAGCCAAGCGGGGGGGGGAGGAAACACCATATATTTT.

This clone was detected a few times. The gene calls are TRBV4-2 and TRBJ1-5; the match to TRBD1 covers 7 bases. The CDR3 has 17 amino acids. The V gene end was trimmed by 0 bases and the J gene end by 4 bases; junction bases not matched to a gene: 9. In germline, CDR1 is LGHNA, CDR2 YNFKEQ. The CDR3 here is CASSQDRTGGLNQPQHF. The CDR3 nucleotides read TGTGCCAGCAGCCAAGATCGGACAGGAGGTCTGAATCAGCCCCAGCATTTT.

This clone was seen a few times. The chain has TRBV19 and TRBJ2-4, with 11 bases identical to TRBD1. Germline values: CDR1 LNHDA, CDR2 SQIVND (reference sequence). V lost 5 bases and J lost 7; bases outside the gene matches: 7. This CDR3 is 15 amino acids long. The CDR3 DNA reads as TGTGCCAGTAGTCCAGGACAGGGGGCATATAACATTCAGTACTTC. Its translation is CASSPGQGAYNIQYF.